Each of the 8 T cell receptor beta chains below was sequenced from the same sample in a study of CD8 T cells in ankylosing spondylitis. Each CDR3 protein is one row after TCRdb ran MiXCR on the 5' RACE reads. This table holds hundreds of thousands of distinct CDR3 sequences, about a quarter found once. Sequencing was performed on blood, either unsorted or a sorted T cell fraction (not recorded which). The receptors stem from a male donor with ankylosing spondylitis or in good health (not recorded which).

This clonotype was seen a few times. The gene calls are TRBV20-1 and TRBJ2-1; D remains ambiguous. This CDR3 is 12 amino acids long. The germline V gene encodes CDR1 DFQATT and CDR2 SNEGSKA (reference sequence). V was cut by 1 base and J by 6 bases, with 7 bases left in between. The DNA for the CDR3 is TGCAGTGCTAGAGGGGCGAGCAATGAGCAGTTCTTC. The encoded protein is CSARGASNEQFF.

This clonotype was seen ten or more times. The genes are TRBV5-6 and TRBJ2-3, with 10 bases that match TRBD1. The CDR3 length is 15 residues. Germline V CDR1 and CDR2: SGHDT, YYEEEE. V lost 4 bases and J lost 5; bases outside the gene matches: 7. In DNA form, the CDR3 reads TGTGCCAGCAGCGAGGGACAGGGGAAAAGAGATACGCAGTATTTT. It codes for CASSEGQGKRDTQYF.

As for this clonotype: This clone may be a read error of a much larger clone one base away. The rearrangement joins TRBV2 to TRBJ1-2; D perhaps matches TRBD1 (5 bases). Germline V lookup: CDR1 SNHLY, CDR2 FYNNEI. The CDR3 consists of 14 residues. The CDR3 loop reads CASNLLTANYGCTF. CDR3 nucleotides: TGTGCCAGCAACTTGCTGACAGCTAACTATGGCTGCACCTTC.

This clonotype was seen more than once but under ten times. This rearrangement joins TRBV11-3 to TRBJ2-3; tentative D call: TRBD2 (6 bases). The germline CDR1 and CDR2 sequences are SGHNT and YENEEA. The CDR3 has 15 amino acids. Trimming took off 4 bases at V and 4 bases at J, with 15 bases between the two ends. Written as DNA, the CDR3 is TGTGCCAGCAGCTCCGGGACCGGCGGGGCAGATACGCAGTATTTT. Protein sequence: CASSSGTGGADTQYF.

This chain joins TRBV20-1 and TRBJ2-5, with D possibly TRBD2 on 6 matching bases. CDR3 length equals 13 residues. Looked up from germline, CDR1 is DFQATT and CDR2 is SNEGSKA (reference sequence). V was cut by 1 base and J by 5 bases, with 11 bases left in between. The CDR3, as DNA: TGCAGTGCTAGAGTATCGGGAGTCGAGACCCAGTACTTC. Its translation: CSARVSGVETQYF.

This chain links TRBV20-1 with TRBJ2-1; 12 nucleotides match TRBD1. CDR1 is DFQATT, CDR2 SNEGSKA, per germline (reference sequence). The CDR3 sequence is 14 residues long. V was clipped by 4 bases and J by 6 bases; unmatched bases: 4. The CDR3 coding sequence is TGCAGTGCTATACCGGGACAGGGGGCCAATGAGCAGTTCTTC. It yields the protein CSAIPGQGANEQFF.

The sample holds a few counts of this clonotype. The chain employs TRBV20-1 and TRBJ2-7; no definite D call. V gave up 6 bases and J gave up 5 bases, with 11 bases separating them. Germline values: CDR1 DFQATT, CDR2 SNEGSKA (reference sequence). This CDR3 has 11 residues. For the CDR3, the DNA is TGCAGTGCGGCCCCCCCCCACGAGCAGTACTTC. Translation: CSAAPPHEQYF.

The V call is TRBV6-1, the J call TRBJ2-7, with 7 bases aligning to TRBD1. The CDR3 has 14 residues. V shed 5 bases and J 0 bases; nucleotides not matched to a gene: 4. CDR1 is MNHNS, CDR2 SASEGT, per germline. CDR3: CASSRGRPSYEQYF. CDR3 DNA sequence: TGTGCCAGCAGTAGGGGGCGGCCCTCCTACGAGCAGTACTTC.